The T cell receptor (beta chain) under discussion was sequenced for a study of cytomegalovirus exposure and HLA in healthy donors. Study-wide results and limits: A later analysis linked a missense variant in DCLRE1C to the trimming of TCR beta V and J genes.

To note about this clone: As yet, its antigen is unknown.

The CDR3 sequence is 13 residues long. V lost 7 bases to trimming and J lost 6 bases, with 12 bases between them. The germline gives CDR1 LNHNV, CDR2 YYDKDF (reference sequence). The PCR ran on 60 Vbeta and 13 Jbeta primers. The repertoire was sequenced with immunoSEQ multiplex PCR; TCRdb's copy has only in-frame clones and lacks some. The table has around 100,000 clones, roughly 80% seen once; the top ten hold 5.2%. This TCR was sampled from a female donor in good health and CMV-seropositive. Input material: PBMCs. V usage is TRBV15 and J usage is TRBJ2-2; a weak D match, TRBD1 (6 bases). The CDR3 region is CATKRGTAGELFF. The CDR3 region has the DNA TGTGCCACCAAAAGGGGGACCGCCGGGGAGCTGTTTTTT.